This TCR beta chain was found in a study of blood T cell repertoires in COVID-19. V shed 1 base, J shed 5 bases, and the junction held 5 bases outside the gene matches. The CDR3 sequence is 14 residues long. CDR1 and CDR2 (germline): MGHRA, YSYEKL. What the recovered Cohort 3 donors had was two negative PCRs, clearance, or symptom resolution. Original methodology: Estimates of nucleated cell counts were drawn from the amplification of reference gene primers. Sequenced by immunoSEQ multiplex PCR; TCRdb stores in-frame clones only, minus some. V, J and clone size are those of that table, while D and trimming were read from the DNA. The sample includes hundreds of thousands of clones, about nine tenths of them seen just once.

The sequenced material came from PBMCs or T cells enriched from blood (not recorded which). This receptor was obtained from a man aged 60 to 75 who had recovered from COVID-19. The chain carries TRBV4-1 and TRBJ2-7, with TRBD1 identical over 7 bases. For the CDR3, the DNA is TGCGCCAGCAGCCAAGGTCAGGGGGTCGACGAGCAGTACTTC. Protein sequence: CASSQGQGVDEQYF.